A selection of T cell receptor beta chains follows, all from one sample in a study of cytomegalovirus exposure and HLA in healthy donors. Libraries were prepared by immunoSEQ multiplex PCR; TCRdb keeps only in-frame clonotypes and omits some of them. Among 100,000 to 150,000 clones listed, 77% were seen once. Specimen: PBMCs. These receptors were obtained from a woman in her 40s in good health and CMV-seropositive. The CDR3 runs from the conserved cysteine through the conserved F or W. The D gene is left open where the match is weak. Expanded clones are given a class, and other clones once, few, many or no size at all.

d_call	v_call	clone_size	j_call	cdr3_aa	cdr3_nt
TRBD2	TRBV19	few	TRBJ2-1	CASSIQGTSGSIEQFF	TGTGCCAGTAGTATCCAAGGGACTAGCGGGAGCATTGAGCAGTTCTTC
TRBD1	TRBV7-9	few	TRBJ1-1	CASSFWTGGMNTEAFF	TGTGCCAGCAGCTTTTGGACAGGCGGCATGAACACTGAAGCTTTCTTT
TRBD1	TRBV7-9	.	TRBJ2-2	CASSRQGINTGELFF	TGTGCCAGCAGCCGACAGGGGATAAACACCGGGGAGCTGTTTTTT
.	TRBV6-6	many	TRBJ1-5	CASRATGGDQPQHF	TGTGCCAGCAGAGCGACAGGAGGTGATCAGCCCCAGCATTTT
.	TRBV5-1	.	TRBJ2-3	CASSLRTVGTDTQYF	TGCGCCAGCAGCTTGAGAACGGTAGGCACAGATACGCAGTATTTT
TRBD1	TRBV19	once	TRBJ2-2	CASSKYGTGNTGELFF	TGTGCCAGTAGCAAGTATGGGACAGGGAACACCGGGGAGCTGTTTTTT
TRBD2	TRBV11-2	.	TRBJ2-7	CASSHTPSGIYEQYF	TGTGCCAGCAGCCATACCCCTAGCGGAATCTACGAGCAGTACTTC
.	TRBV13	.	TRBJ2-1	CASSLGQYNEQFF	TGTGCCAGCAGCTTGGGACAATACAATGAGCAGTTCTTC
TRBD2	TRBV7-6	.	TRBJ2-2	CASSLAWRRLAGDAGELFF	TGTGCCAGCAGCTTAGCCTGGCGGCGACTAGCGGGAGATGCCGGGGAGCTGTTTTTT
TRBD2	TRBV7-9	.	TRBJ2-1	CASSLASSGAPLYNEQFF	TGTGCCAGCAGCTTAGCATCTAGCGGAGCGCCCCTTTACAATGAGCAGTTCTTC
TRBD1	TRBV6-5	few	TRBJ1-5	CASSTGQYQPQHF	TGTGCCAGCAGCACGGGACAGTATCAGCCCCAGCATTTT
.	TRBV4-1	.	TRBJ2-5	CASSPPGGRTTQETQYF	TGCGCCAGCAGCCCCCCCGGTGGCAGGACTACTCAAGAGACCCAGTACTTC
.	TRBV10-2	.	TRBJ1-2	CASSEPTDRRDGYTF	TGCGCCAGCAGTGAGCCTACCGACAGGCGCGATGGCTACACCTTC
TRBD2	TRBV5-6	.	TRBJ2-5	CASSLSGSRIQETQYF	TGTGCCAGCAGCTTGAGCGGGAGTAGAATTCAAGAGACCCAGTACTTC
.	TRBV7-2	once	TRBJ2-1	CASSLYTSRSFYYNEQFF	TGTGCCAGCAGCTTATACACCTCTAGGAGTTTTTACTACAATGAGCAGTTCTTC
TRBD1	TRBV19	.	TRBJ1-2	CASSIGQGHGYTF	TGTGCCAGTAGTATCGGACAGGGTCATGGCTACACCTTC
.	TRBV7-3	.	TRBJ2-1	CASSPASSYNEQFF	TGTGCCAGCAGCCCCGCTAGCAGTTACAATGAGCAGTTCTTC
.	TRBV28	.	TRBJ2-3	CASSLRGKRADTQYF	TGTGCCAGCAGTTTAAGGGGGAAGAGGGCAGATACGCAGTATTTT
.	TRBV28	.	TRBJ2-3	CASSRSVTDTQYF	TGTGCCAGCAGTAGATCAGTCACAGATACGCAGTATTTT
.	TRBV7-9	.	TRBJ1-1	CASSLAGEAFF	TGTGCCAGCAGCTTAGCCGGGGAAGCTTTCTTT
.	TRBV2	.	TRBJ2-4	CASRPSPQAKNIQYF	TGTGCCAGCAGACCCTCCCCCCAGGCCAAAAACATTCAGTACTTC
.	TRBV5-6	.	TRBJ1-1	CASSLQGMNTEAFF	TGTGCCAGCAGCTTGCAGGGCATGAACACTGAAGCTTTCTTT
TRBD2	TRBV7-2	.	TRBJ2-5	CASSFTSGPQYF	TGTGCCAGCAGCTTCACTAGCGGCCCCCAGTACTTC
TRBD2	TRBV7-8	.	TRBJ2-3	CASSLEGGRATDTQYF	TGTGCCAGCAGCTTAGAAGGCGGGAGGGCGACAGATACGCAGTATTTT
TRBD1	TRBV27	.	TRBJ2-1	CASRRTGGNEQFF	TGTGCCAGCAGGAGGACAGGGGGCAATGAGCAGTTCTTC
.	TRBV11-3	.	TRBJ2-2	CASSPGTGELFF	TGTGCCAGCAGCCCCGGCACCGGGGAGCTGTTTTTT
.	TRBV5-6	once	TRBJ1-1	CASSFIRDTEAFF	TGTGCCAGCAGCTTTATCCGGGACACTGAAGCTTTCTTT
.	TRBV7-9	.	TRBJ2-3	CASSNRDSLLNTQYF	TGTGCCAGCAGCAACCGGGACTCATTACTAAATACGCAGTATTTT
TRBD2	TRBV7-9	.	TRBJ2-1	CASSLEGASGSYEQFF	TGTGCCAGCAGCTTAGAGGGAGCTAGCGGGAGCTATGAGCAGTTCTTC
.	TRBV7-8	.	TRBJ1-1	CASSPMTVNTEAFF	TGTGCCAGCAGCCCGATGACAGTGAACACTGAAGCTTTCTTT
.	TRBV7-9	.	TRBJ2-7	CASSLESAGSPLEQYF	TGTGCCAGCAGCTTAGAATCTGCCGGGAGCCCCCTCGAGCAGTACTTC
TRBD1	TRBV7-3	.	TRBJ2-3	CASSQTGRDTQYF	TGTGCCAGCAGCCAGACAGGGCGGGATACGCAGTATTTT
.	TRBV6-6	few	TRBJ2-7	CASSYSGRYEQYF	TGTGCCAGCAGTTACTCGGGCAGATACGAGCAGTACTTC
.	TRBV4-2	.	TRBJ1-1	CASSQEGRGTTFEAFF	TGTGCCAGCAGCCAAGAAGGGAGGGGGACCACCTTTGAAGCTTTCTTT
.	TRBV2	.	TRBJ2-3	CASSETADTQYF	TGTGCCAGCAGTGAAACGGCAGATACGCAGTATTTT
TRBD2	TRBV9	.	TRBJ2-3	CASSVVAGVGTDTQYF	TGTGCCAGCAGCGTAGTGGCGGGAGTGGGGACAGATACGCAGTATTTT
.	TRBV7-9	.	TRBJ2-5	CASSFRETQYF	TGTGCCAGCAGCTTCAGAGAGACCCAGTACTTC
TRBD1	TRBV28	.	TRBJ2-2	CASSSGQGAKPLGNTGELFF	TGTGCCAGCAGTTCGGGACAGGGGGCGAAACCGCTCGGGAACACCGGGGAGCTGTTTTTT
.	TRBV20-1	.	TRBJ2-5	CSATLAWTQYF	TGCAGTGCTACTCTAGCGTGGACCCAGTACTTC
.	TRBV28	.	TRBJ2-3	CASSSQRRDTDTQYF	TGTGCCAGCAGTTCCCAAAGGAGGGATACAGATACGCAGTATTTT